This T cell receptor (beta chain) was documented in a study of T-cell memory formation after mild COVID-19. Remarks on this clonotype: As yet, its antigen is unknown.

Study-wide results and limits: CD4+ contracting clones lay mainly in CM and EM, CD8+ ones in EMRA.

TCRdb reprocessed the 5' RACE reads with MiXCR, giving one entry per CDR3 protein. The table includes about 290,000 distinct CDR3 sequences, about 15% detected once. This CDR3 has 15 amino acids. The J segment lost 4 bases and the V segment lost 6 bases, leaving 8 bases of the junction unmatched. V usage is TRBV12-3 or TRBV12-4 and J usage is TRBJ1-1, with 10 bases identical to TRBD1. The source material was PBMCs or a T cell subset sorted from them (not recorded which). The clonotype was recovered from a young man who had mild COVID-19 (a few samples of this study predate the infection). Cell type and time point are not known. The CDR3 nucleotides are TGTGCCAGCAGCAGACCGGGACAGGGGACCACTGAAGCTTTCTTT. It specifies CASSRPGQGTTEAFF.